One T cell receptor (beta chain) is described in this entry. Its target antigen remains unknown. No base quality values were provided; no much bigger clone lies one nucleotide off. This entry belongs to a study of T cell repertoires in cytomegalovirus infection (dated 2019 in TCRdb). Background on the whole study: Alongside well-studied HLA-B-restricted epitopes, the peptide stimulations were aimed at recently identified HLA-C-restricted CMV epitopes, whose presentation resists viral immunomodulation. Donor HLA type was relevant to the analysis, because carriage of CMV infection together with the matching HLA type was indicated by public TCR beta signatures.

Sequencer: Illumina HiSeq 1500. Starting from the raw public reads, TCRdb applied fastp trimming at Q25, assembled clones with MiXCR and retained in-frame beta chains. Under each unique CDR3 protein, matching rows form one entry showing the most common genes and DNA. A total of under 500,000 distinct CDR3 sequences appear in this sample, approximately 42% of them only once. About two fifths of the sample rests with the top ten. Trimming leaves V shorter by 5 bases and J shorter by 0 bases, with the junction holding 6 bases beyond the gene matches. From a lookup of the germline V gene, CDR1 and CDR2 are SGHAT and FQNNGV. Taken from cysteine to phenylalanine, the CDR3 has 17 residues. Solely the CDR3 DNA is kept, with 51 bases framed from the first base. Results and caveats for the whole study, not just this receptor: Carriers of CMV infection plus the relevant HLA type were discriminated by the cumulative frequency of public TCR beta family members in the study cohort and in an independent approximately 340-donor cohort. The ex vivo response was dominated by HLA-C-restricted CMV-specific TCR beta clonotypes, which also provided the single most frequent clonotype in two of eight donors.

The treatment or condition label, read with the paper, signifies: in vitro stimulation with specific CMV peptide epitopes to enrich CMV-specific T cells. Recombination connected TRBV11-2 to TRBJ2-7; 14 bases in the junction line up with TRBD2. Sequencing was performed on cultured PBMCs, taken from culture after CMV antigen stimulation. The sequence derives from a human donor in good health (CMV status not recorded). Some clones in this sample may be carry-over from other donors' samples. CDR3 loop: CASSPTSGGVSSYEQYF. The bases read TGTGCCAGCAGCCCGACTAGCGGGGGGGTGAGCTCCTACGAGCAGTACTTC. The entire variable domain, with the stretches around the CDR3 drawn from the reference TRBV11-2 and TRBJ2-7 proteins, is EAGVAQSPRYKIIEKRQSVAFWCNPISGHATLYWYQQILGQGPKLLIQFQNNGVVDDSQLPKDRFSAERLKGVDSTLKIQPAKLEDSAVYLCASSPTSGGVSSYEQYFGPGTRLTVT.